These 27 T cell receptor beta chains came from one sample sequenced in a study of T cell responses to AZD1222 COVID-19 vaccine. The table came from immunoSEQ multiplex PCR; TCRdb's copy has only in-frame clones and leaves some out. Here the sample spans 150,000 to 200,000 clones, about nine tenths being singletons. Sequenced material: peripheral blood, taken on day 0 of AZD1222 vaccination. The origin of the receptors is an adult in good health.

This clone was observed a single time. The chain is built from TRBV19 and TRBJ1-4; D unclear. The CDR3 is 15 amino acids. CDR1 is LNHDA and CDR2 is SQIVND in the germline V gene (reference sequence). Trimming stripped 7 bases from V and 8 bases from J, with 20 bases between. In DNA form, the CDR3 reads TGTGCCAGTACCCCAAGGTCGGCGGCGGGAGAAAAACTGTTTTTT. Encoded protein: CASTPRSAAGEKLFF.

V gene TRBV7-3 combines with J gene TRBJ2-1, with TRBD2 identical over 7 bases. After removal of 1 base from V and 8 bases from J, the junction contained 8 bases not matched to a gene. Germline CDR1 SGHTA, CDR2 FQGTGA. This CDR3 is built from 15 residues. As DNA, the CDR3 is TGTGCCAGCAGCTTAATGGCGGGAGTGGGCTATGAGCAGTTCTTC. Amino acid sequence: CASSLMAGVGYEQFF. The variable domain in full, completed from reference TRBV7-3 and TRBJ2-1, reads GAGVSQTPSNKVTEKGKYVELRCDPISGHTALYWYRQSLGQGPEFLIYFQGTGAADDSGLPNDRFFAVRPEGSVSTLKIQRTERGDSAVYLCASSLMAGVGYEQFFGPGTRLTVL.

The DNA of the CDR3 is TGTGCCAGCAGCCCACAGGGGGCCAATGAGCAGTTCTTC. It is translated as CASSPQGANEQFF. V is TRBV25-1 and J is TRBJ2-1; 9 bases agree with TRBD1. The CDR3 extends over 13 amino acids. Germline lookup yields CDR1 MGHDK and CDR2 SYGVNS. Unmatched junction bases numbered 3, after V lost 6 bases and J lost 6 bases.

The chain uses TRBV4-2 and TRBJ1-5; D not resolved. CDR3 length equals 16 residues. The V end lost 0 bases, the J end lost 4 bases, and 13 bases lay between the germline ends. CDR1 is LGHNA, CDR2 YNFKEQ, per germline. The CDR3: CASSQEIGGGNQPQHF. The CDR3 region has the DNA TGTGCCAGCAGCCAAGAGATCGGAGGTGGGAATCAGCCCCAGCATTTT.

The chain carries TRBV2 and TRBJ1-1, with D unclear. The CDR3 is 14 residues long. The germline V gene encodes CDR1 SNHLY and CDR2 FYNNEI. Trimming pared 5 bases from V and 1 base from J, leaving 11 bases between. The CDR3 DNA reads TGTGCCAGCAGTAGACAAATAACGAACACTGAAGCTTTCTTT. It is translated as CASSRQITNTEAFF.

The chain carries TRBV1 and TRBJ1-2. TRBV1 is listed as a pseudogene. There are 14 residues in the CDR3. CDR3 loop: CTSSQDGRSYGYTF. As DNA, the CDR3 is TGCACCAGCAGCCAAGATGGCCGGAGCTATGGCTACACCTTC.

The rearrangement uses TRBV28 and TRBJ1-2; the D is unclear. Germline V CDR1 and CDR2: MDHEN, SYDVKM. The CDR3 has 13 amino acids. Trimming shortened V by 3 bases and J by 1 base, and 6 bases separated the two germline ends. CDR3 coding DNA: TGTGCCAGCAGTTTTTCAGTTAACTATGGCTACACCTTC. Its translation: CASSFSVNYGYTF.

V is TRBV11-2 and J is TRBJ2-2; TRBD1 or TRBD2 may be the D gene (5 bases each). Per germline, CDR1 SGHAT and CDR2 FQNNGV. The CDR3 contains 15 residues. V was cut by 3 bases and J by 6 bases, with 14 bases left in between. CDR3 loop: CASSLALLGAGELFF. CDR3 DNA sequence: TGTGCCAGCAGCTTGGCGCTGCTGGGGGCCGGGGAGCTGTTTTTT.

J is TRBJ2-3 and V is TRBV6-5; a possible D gene is TRBD1 (6 bases). V dropped 0 bases and J dropped 2 bases, with 6 bases sitting between them. In germline, CDR1 is MNHEY, CDR2 SVGAGI. This CDR3 comprises 14 residues. The CDR3 DNA reads TGTGCCAGCAGTTACTCGGGACACACAGATACGCAGTATTTT. Encoded protein: CASSYSGHTDTQYF.

The chain has TRBV19 and TRBJ2-1, with D possibly matching TRBD2 (5 bases). Germline assignment: CDR1 LNHDA and CDR2 SQIVND (reference sequence). V was clipped by 7 bases and J by 3 bases, with 10 bases between them. The CDR3 is 13 residues long. The CDR3 loop reads CASTSAVYNEQFF. CDR3 bases: TGTGCCAGTACCTCAGCGGTCTACAATGAGCAGTTCTTC.

The V gene is TRBV2, the J gene TRBJ2-7; D call uncertain. CDR3 size: 15 residues. V lost 1 base and J 3 bases, leaving 13 bases between the germline ends. Germline V lookup: CDR1 SNHLY, CDR2 FYNNEI. The CDR3 region has the DNA TGTGCCAGCAGTGAAGGGGCAAGGGTCTTCTACGAGCAGTACTTC. It translates to CASSEGARVFYEQYF. The variable domain in full, completed from reference TRBV2 and TRBJ2-7, reads EPEVTQTPSHQVTQMGQEVILRCVPISNHLYFYWYRQILGQKVEFLVSFYNNEISEKSEIFDDQFSVERPDGSNFTLKIRSTKLEDSAMYFCASSEGARVFYEQYFGPGTRLTVT.

This chain uses TRBV7-2 with TRBJ2-7, with D unresolved. Trimming stripped 5 bases from V and 0 bases from J, with 11 bases between. Germline V gene data show CDR1 as SGHTA and CDR2 as FQGNSA. The CDR3 consists of 14 residues. CDR3 protein: CASSKDWSSYEQYF. As DNA, the CDR3 is TGTGCCAGCAGCAAAGACTGGAGCTCCTACGAGCAGTACTTC.

The CDR3 spells CASSRGGELDGYTF. CDR3 DNA: TGTGCCAGCAGCCGCGGCGGGGAGTTGGATGGCTACACCTTC. The chain links TRBV28 to TRBJ1-2; no reliable D call. The CDR3 runs 14 residues. V shed 6 bases and J shed 6 bases, with 17 bases lying between them. Germline assignment: CDR1 MDHEN and CDR2 SYDVKM.

The CDR3 is CASSLTVHEQFF. CDR3 nucleotides: TGTGCCAGCAGCTTGACAGTACATGAGCAGTTCTTC. The V and J genes are TRBV5-5 and TRBJ2-1, with D hard to call. The CDR3 length is 12 residues. Per germline, CDR1 SGHKS and CDR2 YYEKEE (reference sequence). Trimming took 1 base from V and 8 from J, leaving 7 bases between them.

J is TRBJ1-3 and V is TRBV30; no definite D call. The CDR3 has 15 amino acids. CDR1 is GTSNPN and CDR2 is SVGIG in the germline V gene (reference sequence). With 4 bases removed from V and 4 bases from J, the gap between germline ends came to 17 bases. The CDR3 reads CAWTPIRDIGNTIYF. CDR3 in DNA: TGTGCCTGGACTCCTATCCGGGATATAGGAAACACCATATATTTT.

The chain joins TRBV19 to TRBJ1-2; 10 nucleotides match TRBD1. V trimming: 4 bases; J trimming: 0 bases; junction bases outside the gene matches: 2. In germline, CDR1 is LNHDA, CDR2 SQIVND (reference sequence). The length of the CDR3 is 15 residues. The CDR3 bases are TGTGCCAGTAGTAGACAGGGGGCGTCTAACTATGGCTACACCTTC. This translates into CASSRQGASNYGYTF.

This clone showed up just a few times. Written as DNA, the CDR3 is TGTGCCAGCAGCCCGGGGGCTCGGGGTTCACCCCTCCACTTT. Its translation: CASSPGARGSPLHF. J is TRBJ1-6 and V is TRBV7-3, with D possibly TRBD1 on 6 matching bases. Germline V lookup: CDR1 SGHTA, CDR2 FQGTGA. The CDR3 runs to 14 residues. Trimming took 5 bases from V and 9 from J, leaving 14 bases between them.

This clone appeared once. The genes are TRBV27 and TRBJ2-7; D is possibly TRBD1 (5 bases). CDR1 is MNHEY, CDR2 SMNVEV, per germline (reference sequence). Trimming shortened V by 6 bases and J by 2 bases, and 14 bases separated the two germline ends. This CDR3 comprises 14 residues. CDR3 coding DNA: TGTGCCAGCAGGTTGCTTCAGGGAACCTACGAGCAGTACTTC. It codes for CASRLLQGTYEQYF.

The V call is TRBV19, the J call TRBJ1-2; D remains ambiguous. The germline gives CDR1 LNHDA, CDR2 SQIVND (reference sequence). This CDR3 region has 14 residues. V was cut by 1 base and J by 1 base, with 7 bases left in between. DNA of the CDR3: TGTGCCAGTAGTATAGTACACCTTAACTATGGCTACACCTTC. Translated, it gives CASSIVHLNYGYTF.

The chain has TRBV5-1 and TRBJ2-1, with TRBD2 as a possible D gene (6 bases). Germline CDR1 is SGHRS and CDR2 is YFSETQ. CDR3 length: 12 residues. V gave up 4 bases and J gave up 9 bases, with 11 bases separating them. The CDR3 DNA is TGCGCCAGCAGCCTGGAGGGCGTTGAGCAGTTCTTC. As protein: CASSLEGVEQFF.

This rearrangement joins TRBV5-4 to TRBJ2-5; D perhaps matches TRBD1 (6 bases). V was trimmed by 5 bases and J by 1 base, leaving 18 bases between them. CDR3 length: 16 residues. The germline V gene encodes CDR1 SGHNT and CDR2 YYREEE (reference sequence). The CDR3: CASSPGWGQTQETQYF. CDR3 sequence (DNA): TGTGCCAGCAGTCCTGGATGGGGGCAAACCCAAGAGACCCAGTACTTC. The full variable domain, with the rest looked up from reference TRBV5-4 and TRBJ2-5, is ETGVTQSPTHLIKTRGQQVTLRCSSQSGHNTVSWYQQALGQGPQFIFQYYREEENGRGNFPPRFSGLQFPNYSSELNVNALELDDSALYLCASSPGWGQTQETQYFGPGTRLLVL.

The chain employs TRBV10-1 and TRBJ2-7; TRBD2 matches 12 bases. Trimming took 8 bases from V and 4 from J; bases not matched to a gene: 6. In germline, CDR1 is WNHNN, CDR2 SYGVQD (reference sequence). CDR3 length equals 14 residues. The CDR3 nucleotides read TGCGCCAGCTCGCGGACTAGCGGGAAGTACGAGCAGTACTTC. Translation: CASSRTSGKYEQYF.

This chain links TRBV19 with TRBJ2-1; 11 bases line up with TRBD2. Losses at the gene ends were 9 bases for V and 7 bases for J; bases not matched to a gene: 8. CDR1 is LNHDA and CDR2 is SQIVND in the germline V gene (reference sequence). CDR3 length equals 14 residues. DNA of the CDR3: TGTGCCAGCCCTAGGGCTAGCGGGAGGAATGAGCAGTTCTTC. Translation: CASPRASGRNEQFF.

This chain uses TRBV4-1 with TRBJ2-7, with D perhaps TRBD1 (6 bases). Germline V lookup: CDR1 MGHRA, CDR2 YSYEKL. V was trimmed by 4 bases and J by 2 bases, leaving 18 bases between them. The CDR3 covers 16 residues. CDR3 sequence reads: CASSRPGGRDAYEQYF. The CDR3 DNA follows: TGCGCCAGCAGCCGCCCTGGGGGCAGGGACGCCTACGAGCAGTACTTC.

The chain links TRBV28 to TRBJ1-3; D is unclear. This CDR3 has 15 amino acids. V dropped 2 bases and J dropped 2 bases, with 10 bases sitting between them. In germline, CDR1 is MDHEN, CDR2 SYDVKM. The CDR3 loop reads CASSLVVAAGNTIYF. The DNA of the CDR3 is TGTGCCAGCAGTTTAGTGGTGGCTGCTGGAAACACCATATATTTT.

The rearrangement links TRBV6-4 to TRBJ1-2; D is unresolved. Between the trimmed V and J ends, which lost 9 bases and 0 bases, there was a span of 8 bases. CDR1 is MRHNA, CDR2 SNTAGT, per germline. The CDR3 is 12 residues long. Here the CDR3 reads CARLPTNYGYTF. CDR3 nucleotides: TGTGCCAGATTACCCACTAACTATGGCTACACCTTC.

The V and J genes are TRBV6-5 and TRBJ2-3, with 7 bases lining up with TRBD2. This CDR3 is built from 15 residues. Germline trimming cut 6 bases from V and 0 bases from J; bases unmatched to any gene: 6. Germline CDR1 MNHEY, CDR2 SVGAGI. Here the CDR3 reads CASSHGGSSTDTQYF. DNA of the CDR3: TGTGCCAGCAGCCACGGGGGGTCTAGCACAGATACGCAGTATTTT.